These T cell receptor beta chains were read from a single sample in a study of cytomegalovirus exposure and HLA in healthy donors. Only in-frame clones appear in the TCRdb table, and some are missing; sequencing was by immunoSEQ multiplex PCR. The sample data list approximately 190,000 clones. The sample comprised PBMCs. The receptor set was obtained from a boy younger than 18 in good health and CMV-seronegative. Each CDR3 is given with its conserved first and last residue. Each record gives: J gene, V gene, D gene, CDR3 DNA, CDR3 protein. D genes are given only for firm matches.

J: TRBJ1-2
V: TRBV5-8
D: .
DNA: TGTGCCAGCAGCTTGGGACAGAACTATGGCTACACCTTC
CDR3: CASSLGQNYGYTF

J: TRBJ1-4
V: TRBV2
D: .
DNA: TGTGCCAGCAGTGAAGTAAGCGTAGATCATGAAAAACTGTTTTTT
CDR3: CASSEVSVDHEKLFF

J: TRBJ1-3
V: TRBV9
D: .
DNA: TGTGCCAGCAGCGTTTTCAACTCTGGAAACACCATATATTTT
CDR3: CASSVFNSGNTIYF

J: TRBJ2-7
V: TRBV11-3
D: .
DNA: TGTGCCAGCAGCCAGGGGACGCGCGGACGGTACGAGCAGTACTTC
CDR3: CASSQGTRGRYEQYF

J: TRBJ2-7
V: TRBV7-3
D: .
DNA: TGTGCCAGCAGCTTAACTGGCGGGGTAGGCGAGCAGTACTTC
CDR3: CASSLTGGVGEQYF

J: TRBJ1-1
V: TRBV5-1
D: .
DNA: TGCGCCAGCAGCTTGTCGACAGAAACCTACACTGAAGCTTTCTTT
CDR3: CASSLSTETYTEAFF

J: TRBJ2-7
V: TRBV6-5
D: TRBD1
DNA: TGTGCCAGCAGTCGGACAGGGGTCTACGAGCAGTACTTC
CDR3: CASSRTGVYEQYF

J: TRBJ2-7
V: TRBV5-5
D: TRBD1
DNA: TGTGCCAGCAGCTGGGGGGGGACAGGGGACGAGCAGTACTTC
CDR3: CASSWGGTGDEQYF

J: TRBJ2-5
V: TRBV13
D: TRBD1
DNA: TGTGCCAGCAGCCTAGACAGGGTATACGGGGCCCAGTACTTC
CDR3: CASSLDRVYGAQYF

J: TRBJ2-1
V: TRBV4-3
D: TRBD2
DNA: TGCGCCAGCAGCCAAGGGGGACTAGCGGGGGAACTCACGAGCTCCTACAATGAGCAGTTCTTC
CDR3: CASSQGGLAGELTSSYNEQFF

J: TRBJ1-1
V: TRBV7-9
D: .
DNA: TGTGCCAGCAGCTTAGGCGGACACGAGAACACTGAAGCTTTCTTT
CDR3: CASSLGGHENTEAFF

J: TRBJ2-7
V: TRBV5-6
D: TRBD1
DNA: TGTGCCAGCACCTTCGTCGGACAGGGGGACTACGAGCAGTACTTC
CDR3: CASTFVGQGDYEQYF

J: TRBJ2-2
V: TRBV9
D: TRBD2
DNA: TGTGCCAGCAGCGTAGTAAGCGGGGAGATTACCGGGGAGCTGTTTTTT
CDR3: CASSVVSGEITGELFF

J: TRBJ1-6
V: TRBV25-1
D: .
DNA: TGTGCCAGCAGTGAAAGCCGACTGCCCCTCCACTTT
CDR3: CASSESRLPLHF

J: TRBJ2-6
V: TRBV30
D: .
DNA: TGTGCCTGGAGTCACTCTGGGGCCAACGTCCTGACTTTC
CDR3: CAWSHSGANVLTF

J: TRBJ2-1
V: TRBV13
D: .
DNA: TGTGCCAGCACCGCGGGTACGCATGAGCAGTTCTTC
CDR3: CASTAGTHEQFF

J: TRBJ2-7
V: TRBV7-9
D: TRBD2
DNA: TGTGCCAGCAGCCCGGGGACTAGCGGGGGAGAGCAGTACTTC
CDR3: CASSPGTSGGEQYF

J: TRBJ2-3
V: TRBV11-1
D: TRBD2
DNA: TGTGCCAGCAGCCGAGCGGGGTCTAGCACAGATACGCAGTATTTT
CDR3: CASSRAGSSTDTQYF

J: TRBJ2-7
V: TRBV13
D: .
DNA: TGTGCCAGCAGGAGGGGGGGGAACTCCTACGAGCAGTACTTC
CDR3: CASRRGGNSYEQYF

J: TRBJ2-5
V: TRBV19
D: TRBD1
DNA: TGTGCCAGTAGTAACAGGGGAGATACGGGAGAGACCCAGTACTTC
CDR3: CASSNRGDTGETQYF

J: TRBJ2-2
V: TRBV29-1
D: TRBD2
DNA: TGCAGCGTTGCCGGGGGGGGAACCGGGGAGCTGTTTTTT
CDR3: CSVAGGGTGELFF

J: TRBJ1-1
V: TRBV6-5
D: .
DNA: TGTGCCAGCAGTCCACAGGGTGACATGAACACTGAAGCTTTCTTT
CDR3: CASSPQGDMNTEAFF

J: TRBJ2-3
V: TRBV14
D: .
DNA: TGTGCCAGCAGCTCACTGGGGACTAGCACAGATACGCAGTATTTT
CDR3: CASSSLGTSTDTQYF

J: TRBJ1-2
V: TRBV28
D: TRBD1
DNA: TGTGCCAGCAGTTGGACAGGGAGTAACTATGGCTACACCTTC
CDR3: CASSWTGSNYGYTF

J: TRBJ1-1
V: TRBV5-4
D: TRBD1
DNA: TGTGCCAGCAGCCAGAACCGGGACAGGGGGCGTGGGACTGAAGCTTTCTTT
CDR3: CASSQNRDRGRGTEAFF

J: TRBJ1-6
V: TRBV5-8
D: .
DNA: TGTGCCAGCAGCTTGATCGAGATCTCACCCCTCCACTTT
CDR3: CASSLIEISPLHF

J: TRBJ2-7
V: TRBV19
D: TRBD1
DNA: TGTGCCAGCAGCATGGGACAGTCCTACGAGCAGTACTTC
CDR3: CASSMGQSYEQYF

J: TRBJ1-6
V: TRBV6-1
D: .
DNA: TGTGCCAGCAGTGCAACAGGGCAAGGTTCACCCCTCCACTTT
CDR3: CASSATGQGSPLHF